The 12 T cell receptor beta chains below were found in one sample sequenced in a study of blood T cell repertoires in COVID-19. Sequenced by immunoSEQ multiplex PCR; TCRdb stores in-frame clones only, minus some. The sample includes approximately 52,000 clones, approximately 86% of them seen just once. The sequencing input was peripheral blood. Receptors were obtained from a man between 60 and 70 years old with acute or convalescent COVID-19.

This chain links TRBV19 with TRBJ2-2, with TRBD2 matching over 9 bases. CDR3 length: 16 amino acids. Germline V gene lookup returns CDR1 LNHDA and CDR2 SQIVND (reference sequence). With 5 bases clipped from V and 6 bases from J, the junction kept 10 bases outside the gene matches. The CDR3 coding sequence is TGTGCCAGTAGTTCCAGACTAGCGGATTCGGCCGGGGAGCTGTTTTTT. Translating it yields CASSSRLADSAGELFF.

The rearrangement links TRBV27 to TRBJ2-7; 9 bases fit TRBD2. The CDR3 sequence is 15 residues long. The germline gives CDR1 MNHEY, CDR2 SMNVEV (reference sequence). J gave up 6 bases and V 2 bases, and 8 bases lay outside the gene matches. The CDR3 sequence is CASSLKSSGKTEQYF. CDR3 coding DNA: TGTGCCAGCAGTTTAAAGTCTAGCGGGAAGACCGAGCAGTACTTC.

Turning to this clone: The junction differs from germline at one of its ends, possibly a read error. V is TRBV12-3 or TRBV12-4 and J is TRBJ2-7; tentative D call: TRBD2 (6 bases). There are 11 residues in the CDR3. The CDR3 nucleotides are TGTGCCAGCGCGTGGGGTCGGGAGCAATACTTC. Encoded protein: CASAWGREQYF.

This chain connects TRBV7-6 to TRBJ1-1; tentative D call: TRBD1 (5 bases). Per the germline V gene, CDR1 is SGHVS and CDR2 is FNYEAQ. V lost 1 base and J lost 1, with 7 bases in between. This CDR3 comprises 14 residues. The CDR3 sequence is CASSLGGENTEAFF. In nucleotides, the CDR3 is TGTGCCAGCAGCTTAGGGGGGGAGAACACTGAAGCTTTCTTT.

V is TRBV18 and J is TRBJ2-5, with D maybe TRBD2 (7 bases). Trimming shortened V by 1 base and J by 0 bases, and 9 bases separated the two germline ends. CDR1 KGHSH and CDR2 LQKENI come from the germline V gene. This CDR3 has 15 amino acids. CDR3: CASSPQGGYQETQYF. For the CDR3, the DNA is TGTGCCAGCTCACCACAGGGGGGGTACCAAGAGACCCAGTACTTC.

V is TRBV29-1 and J is TRBJ2-5, with 11 positions matching TRBD1. Germline trimming cut 4 bases from V and 4 bases from J; bases unmatched to any gene: 8. CDR3 size: 15 residues. Germline assignment: CDR1 SQVTM and CDR2 ANQGSEA. DNA of the CDR3: TGCAGCGTTGTTCCTCCGGGACAGGGGGGAGAGACCCAGTACTTC. Residues: CSVVPPGQGGETQYF.

The chain recombines TRBV15 with TRBJ2-1, with D possibly TRBD2 on 6 matching bases. The CDR3 is made up of 14 amino acids. CDR1 and CDR2 (germline): LNHNV, YYDKDF (reference sequence). V dropped 5 bases and J dropped 6 bases, with 14 bases sitting between them. CDR3 bases: TGTGCCACCAGCGTGAGGCGGGACCTCAATGAGCAGTTCTTC. Translation: CATSVRRDLNEQFF.

The V call is TRBV3-1 (or the pseudogene TRBV3-2), the J call TRBJ2-1; perhaps TRBD2 as D (7 bases). This CDR3 spans 17 amino acids. Trimming took off 4 bases at V and 7 bases at J, with 23 bases between the two ends. Germline V gene sequence: CDR1 LGHDT, CDR2 YNNKEL (reference sequence). CDR3 residues: CASSLRGGGGFWNEQFF. The CDR3, as DNA: TGTGCCAGCAGCCTCCGGGGAGGGGGTGGTTTTTGGAATGAGCAGTTCTTC.

The CDR3 region has the DNA TGTGCCAGCAGGGAGGCCTCGCGGTATTATAATTCACCCCTCCACTTT. Translating it yields CASREASRYYNSPLHF. The chain employs TRBV27 and TRBJ1-6; D is ambiguous. With 6 bases removed from V and 4 bases from J, the gap between germline ends came to 16 bases. Germline V gene sequence: CDR1 MNHEY, CDR2 SMNVEV (reference sequence). This CDR3 spans 16 amino acids.

The chain carries TRBV5-1 and TRBJ2-7; 11 nucleotides align to TRBD1. V gave up 0 bases and J gave up 5 bases; unmatched junction bases: 1. The CDR3 spans 14 residues. CDR1 and CDR2 (germline): SGHRS, YFSETQ. The CDR3 region is CASSLGTGGNEQYF. The CDR3, as DNA: TGCGCCAGCAGCTTGGGGACAGGGGGCAACGAGCAGTACTTC.

V is TRBV5-8 and J is TRBJ2-1, with TRBD2 matching over 10 bases. With V trimmed by 2 bases and J by 3 bases, 2 bases remained unmatched. CDR3 length: 15 amino acids. Germline assignment: CDR1 SGHTS and CDR2 YDEGEE. The CDR3 coding sequence is TGTGCCAGCAGCTTAGCGGGAGGGAACTACAATGAGCAGTTCTTC. Translation: CASSLAGGNYNEQFF.

This sequence joins TRBV27 and TRBJ1-5; D is possibly TRBD1 (6 bases). Germline CDR1 reads MNHEY; CDR2 reads SMNVEV (reference sequence). The length of the CDR3 is 17 residues. With 5 bases removed from V and 0 bases from J, the gap between germline ends came to 17 bases. The CDR3 DNA reads as TGTGCCAGCAGTCCATACTTTCGACAGGATAGCAATCAGCCCCAGCATTTT. As protein: CASSPYFRQDSNQPQHF.